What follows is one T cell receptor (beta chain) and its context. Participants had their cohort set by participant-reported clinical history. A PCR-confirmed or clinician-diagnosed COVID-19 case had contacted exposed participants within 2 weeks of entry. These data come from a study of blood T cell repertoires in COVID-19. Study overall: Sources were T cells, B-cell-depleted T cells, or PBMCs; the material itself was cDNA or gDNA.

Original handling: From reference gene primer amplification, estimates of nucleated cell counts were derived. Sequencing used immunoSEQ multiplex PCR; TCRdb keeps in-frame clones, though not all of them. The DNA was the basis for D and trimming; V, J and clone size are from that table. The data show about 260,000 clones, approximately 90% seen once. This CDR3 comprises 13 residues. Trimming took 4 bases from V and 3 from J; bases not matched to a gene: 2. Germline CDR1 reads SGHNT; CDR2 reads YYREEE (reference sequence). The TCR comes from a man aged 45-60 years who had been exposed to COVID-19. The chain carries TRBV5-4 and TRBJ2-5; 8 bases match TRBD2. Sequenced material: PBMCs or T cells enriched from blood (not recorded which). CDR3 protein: CASSLRGEETQYF. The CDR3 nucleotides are TGTGCCAGCAGCCTGCGGGGGGAAGAGACCCAGTACTTC.